This entry describes one TCR beta chain. This clonotype is assessed as large (0.1 to 1%). This clone's antigen is unknown. It has no much larger one-base neighbor in the sample; base qualities were not kept. This sample was included in a study (dated by TCRdb to the mid-2010s). General notes on the study: The study examined whether tumor-infiltrating Tregs in breast cancer are drawn from blood Tregs or arise in situ by conversion from other CD4+ T cell subsets. The paper's findings and limits, for the study overall: Tumor memory CD4+ T cell TCR gene usage was found to cluster with blood and lymph node memory CD4+ cells and with lymph node naive CD4+ cells. Across the 20 to 25 patients, roughly 13% of TRBV12-4/TRBJ1-2 sequences from tumor Tregs were shared with naive CD4+ cells, compared with under 2% shared with blood Tregs or memory cells. Rather than covering whole repertoires, validation in the larger cohort was restricted to a single TCR beta V-J rearrangement. The greatest overlap of tumor-infiltrating Treg TCR alpha and beta sequences was observed with tumor naive CD4+ T cells, followed by blood naive CD4+ T cells.

The Miltenyi Naive CD4+ T Cell Isolation kit was used to purify naive CD4+ T cells, and Tregs were depleted with CD25 microbeads. In a larger group of around 23 breast cancer patients, a single TRBV12-4/TRBJ1-2 rearrangement was sequenced in tumor Tregs and in blood Treg, naive and memory CD4+ cells. Ficoll density gradient centrifugation was used to isolate mononuclear cells from either lymph nodes or 45 to 65 ml of peripheral blood. Sorted cell populations were confirmed by FACS to exceed 90% purity. Counted from cysteine to phenylalanine, this CDR3 has 14 amino acids. Only CDR3 DNA is held: 42 bases, read in frame from base 1. V drops 4 bases and J drops 4 bases, leaving 13 bases in between. Library generation was performed with multiplex PCR. The reads were generated on an Ion Torrent PGM. Adaptor-ligated barcode primers were used to amplify TRBV12-4/TRBJ1-2 clonotypes in the 23-patient analysis. TRBV12-4/TRBJ1-2 amplicons from the approximately 25-patient cohort were sequenced on the Ion Personal Genome Machine system. In the source study's methods: For each of nine subset-tissue groups, sequencing data from the five patients were pooled, and the groups were then compared using unsupervised clustering of TCR gene usage. Repertoire similarity was calculated with the Morisita-Horn index, weighting shared sequences by their contribution to each repertoire. TCRdb's own reprocessing of the public reads used fastp at Q25 and MiXCR and kept productive beta chains. Records with the same CDR3 protein are collapsed into one entry carrying the most frequent genes and DNA. The V and J calls were not made by the authors but by TCRdb's processing. In this sample the table shows more than 100 distinct CDR3 sequences, roughly 4% of which occur a single time. The ten largest clones capture just over 50% of the sample.

The rearranged chain carries TRBV12-3 or TRBV12-4 and TRBJ1-2; the D segment cannot be called with confidence. This TCR was sampled from a female donor with breast cancer. Material for sequencing was naive CD4+ T cells sorted from blood. In light of the paper, this sample's cell subset or site label describes: naive CD4+ T cells, CD4+CD45RA+CD25-. The CDR3 sequence is CASSSNGPAYGYTF. The nucleotide sequence reads TGTGCCAGCAGTTCGAACGGACCGGCCTATGGCTACACCTTC.